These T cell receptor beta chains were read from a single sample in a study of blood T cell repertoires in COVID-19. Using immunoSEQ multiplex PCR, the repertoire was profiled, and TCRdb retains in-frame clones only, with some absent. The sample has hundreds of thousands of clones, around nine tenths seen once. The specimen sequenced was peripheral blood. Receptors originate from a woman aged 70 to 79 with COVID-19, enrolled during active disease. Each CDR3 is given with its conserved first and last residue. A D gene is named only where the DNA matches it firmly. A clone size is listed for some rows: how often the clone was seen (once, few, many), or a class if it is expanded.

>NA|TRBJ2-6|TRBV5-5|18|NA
TGTGCCAGCAGCTTGGCCATAGGGGCATCGTCTGGGGCCAACGTCCTGACTTTC
CASSLAIGASSGANVLTF
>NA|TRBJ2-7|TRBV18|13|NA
TGTGCCAGCTCACCAAACAGGGCCTACGAGCAGTACTTC
CASSPNRAYEQYF
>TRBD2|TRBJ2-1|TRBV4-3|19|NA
TGCGCCAGCAGCCAAGACTCCCGACTAGCGGGGGCCCAATACAATGAGCAGTTCTTC
CASSQDSRLAGAQYNEQFF
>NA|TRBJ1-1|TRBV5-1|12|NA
TGCGCCAGCAGCCGCGAGGGAACTGAAGCTTTCTTT
CASSREGTEAFF
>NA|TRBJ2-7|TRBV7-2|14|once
TGTGCCAGCAGCTTAGCCCCTCCCCCCTACGAGCAGTACTTC
CASSLAPPPYEQYF
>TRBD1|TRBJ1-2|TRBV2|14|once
TGTGCCAGCAGTGGGGACAGAACTAACTATGGCTACACCTTC
CASSGDRTNYGYTF
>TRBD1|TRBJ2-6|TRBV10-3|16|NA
TGTGCCATCAGTGAACAGGGGGCACCAGGGGCCAACGTCCTGACTTTC
CAISEQGAPGANVLTF
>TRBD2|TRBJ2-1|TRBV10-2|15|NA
TGCGCCAGCAGTGAGTGGGCTAGCGGGGTAAATGAGCAGTTCTTC
CASSEWASGVNEQFF
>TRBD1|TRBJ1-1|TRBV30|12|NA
TGTGCCTGCGAACAGGGGGCCACTGAAGCTTTCTTT
CACEQGATEAFF
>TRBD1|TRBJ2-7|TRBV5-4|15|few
TGTGCCAGCAGCTTGGAGACAGGGGTTGAAGACGAGCAGTACTTC
CASSLETGVEDEQYF
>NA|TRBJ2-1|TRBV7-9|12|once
TGTGCCAGCAAGTTTCAAGGGGATGAGCAGTTCTTC
CASKFQGDEQFF
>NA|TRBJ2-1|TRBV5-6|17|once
TGTGCCAGCAGCACAGGTACGGGTCAGAGCTCCTACAATGAGCAGTTCTTC
CASSTGTGQSSYNEQFF
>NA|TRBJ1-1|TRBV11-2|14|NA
TGTGCCAGCAGCCGGGGAGGGGGGCCCACTGAAGCTTTCTTT
CASSRGGGPTEAFF
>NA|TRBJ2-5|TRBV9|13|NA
TGTGCCAGCGGGGGGGCCTCCAGGGAGACCCAGTACTTC
CASGGASRETQYF
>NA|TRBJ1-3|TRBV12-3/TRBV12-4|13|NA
TGTGCCAGCAGTTTCGTGGGCGGAAACACCATATATTTT
CASSFVGGNTIYF
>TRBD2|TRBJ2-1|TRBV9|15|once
TGTGCCAGCAGCGCCGGAACTAGCGGATACAATGAGCAGTTCTTC
CASSAGTSGYNEQFF
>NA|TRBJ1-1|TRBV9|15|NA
TGTGCCAGCACCCCAGGGGCGGGGGGCCGGACTGAAGCTTTCTTT
CASTPGAGGRTEAFF
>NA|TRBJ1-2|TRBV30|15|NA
TGTGCCTGGAGTGTAGGGGCCGGTACTAACTATGGCTACACCTTC
CAWSVGAGTNYGYTF
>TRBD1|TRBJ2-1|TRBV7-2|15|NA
TGTGCCAGCAGCCCAAGTCAGGGGGCGGGCAATGAGCAGTTCTTC
CASSPSQGAGNEQFF
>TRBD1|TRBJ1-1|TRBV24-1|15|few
TGTGCCACCAGTGATACACAGGGGGCTGATACTGAAGCTTTCTTT
CATSDTQGADTEAFF
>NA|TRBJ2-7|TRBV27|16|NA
TGTGCCAGCAGTTTATGGCCCACACAGGGAAGGTACGAGCAGTACTTC
CASSLWPTQGRYEQYF
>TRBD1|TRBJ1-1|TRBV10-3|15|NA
TGTGCCATCAGTGAACCGGACAGGGAGAACACTGAAGCTTTCTTT
CAISEPDRENTEAFF
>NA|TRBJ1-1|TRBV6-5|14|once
TGTGCCAGCAGCACGACGAGGGGGAATACTGAAGCTTTCTTT
CASSTTRGNTEAFF
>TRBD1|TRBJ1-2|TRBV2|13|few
TGTGCCAGCACCCAGGGGGCGAGCTATGGCTACACCTTC
CASTQGASYGYTF
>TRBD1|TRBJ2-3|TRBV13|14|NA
TGTGCCAGCAGCCAGGGGACAGGTTGGGTGACGCAGTATTTT
CASSQGTGWVTQYF
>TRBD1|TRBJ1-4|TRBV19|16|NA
TGTGCCAGTAGACGTCGAGCCGGGACAGGGGAGGAAAAACTGTTTTTT
CASRRRAGTGEEKLFF
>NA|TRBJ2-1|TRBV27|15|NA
TGTGCCAGCAACGCACTCCGACTAGGGGTCAATGAGCAGTTCTTC
CASNALRLGVNEQFF
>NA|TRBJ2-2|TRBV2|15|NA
TGTGCCAGCACTGATGGGGGGGCCAACACCGGGGAGCTGTTTTTT
CASTDGGANTGELFF
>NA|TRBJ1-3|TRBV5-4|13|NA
TGTGCCAGCAGCTTGGGAATGAGGGACACCATATATTTT
CASSLGMRDTIYF
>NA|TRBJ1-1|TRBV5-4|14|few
TGTGCCAGCAGCTTGGTCTCAGGGAACACTGAAGCTTTCTTT
CASSLVSGNTEAFF
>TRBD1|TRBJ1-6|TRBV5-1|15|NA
TGCGCCAGCAGCTTGGTCAGCAGGGGGCCGGGTACCCTCCACTTT
CASSLVSRGPGTLHF
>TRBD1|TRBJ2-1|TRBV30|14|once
TGTGCCTGGAATACAGGGGGCAAGTACAATGAGCAGTTCTTC
CAWNTGGKYNEQFF
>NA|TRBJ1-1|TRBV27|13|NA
TGTGCCAGCAGTCTCGGCCGGGAAACTGAAGCTTTCTTT
CASSLGRETEAFF
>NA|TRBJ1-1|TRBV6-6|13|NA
TGTGCCAGCAGTTACGACAGAAACACTGAAGCTTTCTTT
CASSYDRNTEAFF
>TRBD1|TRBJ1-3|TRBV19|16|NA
TGTGCCAGTAGTATAAGCGGACAGGGGACTGGAAACACCATATATTTT
CASSISGQGTGNTIYF
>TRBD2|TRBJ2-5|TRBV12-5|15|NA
TGTGCTAGTGGTTTGGTCCCCGGGGGGGCTGTGGCCCAGTACTTC
CASGLVPGGAVAQYF
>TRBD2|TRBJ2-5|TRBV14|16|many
TGTGCCAGCAGCCAAGTAGAACAGCGGGGGCAAGAGACCCAGTACTTC
CASSQVEQRGQETQYF
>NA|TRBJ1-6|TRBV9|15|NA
TGTGCCAGCAGCGTAGCTCCCAGTAATAATTCACCCCTCCACTTT
CASSVAPSNNSPLHF
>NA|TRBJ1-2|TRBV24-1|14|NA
TGTGCCACCAGTGACTCGACAGCTCCCTATGGCTACACCTTC
CATSDSTAPYGYTF
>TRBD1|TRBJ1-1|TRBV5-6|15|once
TGTGCCAGCAGCTTGGGGACAGGGGGTGACACTGAAGCTTTCTTT
CASSLGTGGDTEAFF
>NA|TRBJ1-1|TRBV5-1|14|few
TGCGCCAGCAAACAAGGTCCCGGAGGCACTGAAGCTTTCTTT
CASKQGPGGTEAFF
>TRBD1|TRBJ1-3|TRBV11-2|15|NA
TGTGCCAGCAGCTTAGCTCCAGGGGGCGGAAACACCATATATTTT
CASSLAPGGGNTIYF
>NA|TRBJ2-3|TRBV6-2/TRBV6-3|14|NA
TGTGCCAGCAGTTATCCCCCGGGCACAGATACGCAGTATTTT
CASSYPPGTDTQYF
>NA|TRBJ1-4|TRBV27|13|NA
TGTGCCAGCAGTTTCATGATCGGTGAAAAACTGTTTTTT
CASSFMIGEKLFF
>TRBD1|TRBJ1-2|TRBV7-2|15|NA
TGTGCCAGCAGCCGGGACAGGGGCACAAATTATGGCTACACCTTC
CASSRDRGTNYGYTF
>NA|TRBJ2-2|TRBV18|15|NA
TGTGCCAGCCGAAGCTTACAGGGTTCCACCGGGGAGCTGTTTTTT
CASRSLQGSTGELFF
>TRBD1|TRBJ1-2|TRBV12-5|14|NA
TGTGCTAGTGGTTTGGGACAGGGAGTGAAGGGCTACACCTTC
CASGLGQGVKGYTF
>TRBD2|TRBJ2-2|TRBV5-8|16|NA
TGTGCCAGCAAACCGAGGGAGCGGGGGAACACCGGGGAGCTGTTTTTT
CASKPRERGNTGELFF
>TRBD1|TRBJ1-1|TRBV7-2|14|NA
TGTGCCAGCAGCCTTGACAGGGCTGGGACTGAAGCTTTCTTT
CASSLDRAGTEAFF
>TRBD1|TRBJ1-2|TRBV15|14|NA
TGTGCCACCAGCAGGGGGGACAGGGTGGCTGGCTACACCTTC
CATSRGDRVAGYTF
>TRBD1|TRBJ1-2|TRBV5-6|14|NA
TGTGCCAGCAGCTTTGGGACAGCCTTTTATGGCTACACCTTC
CASSFGTAFYGYTF
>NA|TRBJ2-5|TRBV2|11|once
TGTGCCAGCAGTGGCCGGGAGACCCAGTACTTC
CASSGRETQYF
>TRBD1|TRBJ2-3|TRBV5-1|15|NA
TGCGCCAGCAGCATAGGACAGGGGCTGGGAGATACGCAGTATTTT
CASSIGQGLGDTQYF
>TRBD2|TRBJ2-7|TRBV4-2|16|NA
TGTGCCAGCAGCCAAGATCTAGCGGGGGGGCAAGACGAGCAGTACTTC
CASSQDLAGGQDEQYF